The text below deals with one T cell receptor (beta chain). This specimen belongs to a study of blood T cell repertoires in COVID-19. Study information: Sites in the United States, Italy and Spain provided acute and convalescent COVID-19 samples. The cDNA or gDNA used as material had been derived from T cells, B-cell-depleted T cells, or PBMCs.

Original processing methods: It was from reference gene primer amplification that nucleated cell counts were estimated. Repertoires were generated with immunoSEQ multiplex PCR, while TCRdb's copy carries only in-frame clones and drops some. V, J and clone size were drawn from that table, and D and trimming were deduced from the DNA. Seen here are about 65,000 clones, 90% observed once, and the top ten hold about 1.3%. Germline values: CDR1 MDHEN, CDR2 SYDVKM. The CDR3 has 13 amino acids. With V trimmed by 7 bases and J by 3 bases, 6 bases remained unmatched. This clonotype originated in a man aged 55 to 70 with acute or convalescent COVID-19. The chain uses TRBV28 and TRBJ2-7; 7 bases fit TRBD2. Input material: peripheral blood. The CDR3 reads CASTMGGGYEQYF. The CDR3 region has the DNA TGTGCCAGCACCATGGGGGGGGGCTACGAGCAGTACTTC.